This T cell receptor (beta chain) was identified in a study of cytomegalovirus exposure and HLA in healthy donors. Study overall: It was reported in a later analysis that the same platform had been used for the 120 validation repertoires as for the 550 to 700 first-cohort repertoires. Points from the study as a whole: TCR beta chains numbering more than 150 were designated cytomegalovirus-associated.

The donors were part of the roughly 120-subject validation cohort, which stood apart from the approximately 670-subject first cohort. Concerning this clone itself: What it binds is unknown.

The CDR3 runs to 16 residues. Germline CDR1 and CDR2: LNHDA and SQIVND (reference sequence). J gave up 4 bases and V 5 bases, and 9 bases lay outside the gene matches. Method: immunoSEQ multiplex PCR; TCRdb's copy keeps in-frame clones and lacks some. The sample has under 250,000 clones, about nine tenths seen once. The sequence came from a young woman in good health and CMV-seropositive. The V and J genes are TRBV19 and TRBJ1-5; TRBD1 matches 9 bases. Sequenced input: PBMCs. Here the CDR3 DNA reads TGTGCCAGTAGTCCGGGACAGGGCTCTCGTAATCAGCCCCAGCATTTT. Its translation: CASSPGQGSRNQPQHF.